The 21 T cell receptor beta chains given below trace back to one sample, sequenced in a study of vaccination effects on CD4 cells after COVID-19. Viral peptide pool expansion of antigen-specific CD4+ T cells preceded sequencing in the ViraFEST assay. Having been cultured for around ten days, the cells underwent CD4+ T cell isolation. Each participant received a vaccine that was either BNT162b2 or mRNA-1273, given as two doses. Libraries were prepared by immunoSEQ multiplex PCR; TCRdb keeps only in-frame clonotypes and omits some of them. The sample carries tens of thousands of clones, around 78% recorded once. Their antigens remain unidentified. This specimen was CD4+ T cells from PBMCs cultured with HCoV-229E spike peptides, taken after COVID-19 vaccination. These receptors originate from a human donor who received a COVID-19 vaccine.

The rearrangement links TRBV3-1 (or the pseudogene TRBV3-2) to TRBJ1-2; no firm D call. Trimming removed 1 base at V and 0 bases at J, with 12 bases between. In germline, CDR1 is LGHDT, CDR2 YNNKEL (reference sequence). This CDR3 has 16 residues. The CDR3 nucleotides read TGTGCCAGCAGCCAAGGGAGGCTCTCCTCTAACTATGGCTACACCTTC. Protein sequence: CASSQGRLSSNYGYTF.

This chain connects TRBV6-2 or TRBV6-3 to TRBJ2-3; D gene ambiguous. Trimming took 4 bases from V and 0 from J, leaving 8 bases between them. This CDR3 has 14 amino acids. Germline CDR1 reads MNHEY; CDR2 reads SVGEGT. The CDR3 DNA reads TGTGCCAGCAGTTGGTCTTGGAGCACAGATACGCAGTATTTT. As protein: CASSWSWSTDTQYF.

The chain joins TRBV10-2 to TRBJ1-2, with TRBD1 as a possible D gene (5 bases). V shed 3 bases and J shed 1 base, with 9 bases lying between them. CDR3 length equals 14 residues. Germline V gene data show CDR1 as WSHSY and CDR2 as SAAADI. The CDR3 loop is CASSDWGGNYGYTF. The CDR3 region has the DNA TGCGCCAGCAGTGATTGGGGGGGTAACTATGGCTACACCTTC.

This clone was counted once. In DNA form, the CDR3 reads TGTGCCAGTAGTCTTGTCCGAGTGAGTGGCTACACCTTC. It translates to CASSLVRVSGYTF. The chain links TRBV19 to TRBJ1-2; D not resolved. CDR1 is LNHDA, CDR2 SQIVND, per germline (reference sequence). V was trimmed by 5 bases and J by 7 bases, leaving 14 bases between them. The CDR3 has 13 residues.

This clone was detected a few times. This chain links TRBV3-1 (or the pseudogene TRBV3-2) with TRBJ1-6, with D perhaps matching TRBD1 (6 bases). Per germline, CDR1 LGHDT and CDR2 YNNKEL (reference sequence). V lost 2 bases and J 8 bases, leaving 13 bases between the germline ends. This CDR3 contains 15 residues. DNA of the CDR3: TGTGCCAGCAGCCAACCAGGGGCACAAGATTCACCCCTCCACTTT. Protein: CASSQPGAQDSPLHF.

V gene TRBV5-4 combines with J gene TRBJ1-6; 10 bases fit TRBD1. V gave up 4 bases and J gave up 5 bases; unmatched junction bases: 3. There are 15 residues in the CDR3. Germline loops: CDR1 SGHNT, CDR2 YYREEE (reference sequence). The DNA of the CDR3 is TGTGCCAGCAGCGTGACAGGGGGCAATAATTCACCCCTCCACTTT. It yields the protein CASSVTGGNNSPLHF. The full variable domain, in which reference TRBV5-4 and TRBJ1-6 provide the parts outside the CDR3, is ETGVTQSPTHLIKTRGQQVTLRCSSQSGHNTVSWYQQALGQGPQFIFQYYREEENGRGNFPPRFSGLQFPNYSSELNVNALELDDSALYLCASSVTGGNNSPLHFGNGTRLTVT.

The chain employs TRBV28 and TRBJ1-2; possibly TRBD1 for D (6 bases). The CDR3 spans 13 residues. Germline assignment: CDR1 MDHEN and CDR2 SYDVKM. Between the trimmed V and J ends, which lost 3 bases and 7 bases, there was a span of 12 bases. The CDR3 coding sequence is TGTGCCAGCAGTTTGGGGGGGCTAGGTGGCTACACCTTC. It encodes CASSLGGLGGYTF.

The chain is built from TRBV11-3 and TRBJ1-4; D uncertain. This CDR3 is 12 amino acids long. Germline V gives CDR1 SGHNT, CDR2 YENEEA. V lost 2 bases to trimming and J lost 15 bases, with 13 bases between them. CDR3 sequence reads: CASSLILREMFF. In DNA form, the CDR3 reads TGTGCCAGCAGCTTAATTTTACGGGAGATGTTTTTT.

The chain uses TRBV24-1 and TRBJ1-2, with 8 bases matching TRBD1. V lost 2 bases, J lost 6 bases, and 7 bases stayed unmatched. The CDR3 contains 15 residues. Germline V gene sequence: CDR1 KGHDR, CDR2 SFDVKD. The DNA for the CDR3 is TGTGCCACCAGTGATTCTTGGACAGGGACCCATGGCTACACCTTC. It specifies CATSDSWTGTHGYTF.

V gene TRBV13 combines with J gene TRBJ1-1; D is unclear. CDR1 is PRHDT, CDR2 FYEKMQ, per germline (reference sequence). V was shortened by 0 bases and J by 0 bases, with 2 bases between the two germline ends. This CDR3 has 13 residues. The CDR3 is CASSLGMNTEAFF. CDR3 sequence (DNA): TGTGCCAGCAGCTTAGGAATGAACACTGAAGCTTTCTTT.

The chain recombines TRBV24-1 with TRBJ1-1; 7 bases agree with TRBD1. CDR1 KGHDR and CDR2 SFDVKD come from the germline V gene. CDR3 length equals 14 residues. V lost 5 bases to trimming and J lost 7 bases; unmatched junction nucleotides: 9. The CDR3 region has the DNA TGTGCCACCAGTGGCCCAGGGGGGCGTAGTGAAGCTTTCTTT. Translated, it gives CATSGPGGRSEAFF.

This chain joins TRBV6-2 or TRBV6-3 and TRBJ2-7; a weak D match, TRBD1 (6 bases). V was shortened by 6 bases and J by 0 bases, with 15 bases between the two germline ends. The CDR3 is made up of 15 amino acids. Germline V gene data show CDR1 as MNHEY and CDR2 as SVGEGT. The DNA for the CDR3 is TGTGCCAGCAGCCTACCGGGACACCTCTCCTACGAGCAGTACGTC. It encodes CASSLPGHLSYEQYV.

The chain links TRBV30 to TRBJ2-2; TRBD2 matches at 8 bases. The CDR3 spans 14 residues. J lost 4 bases, V lost 2 bases, and 3 bases had no gene match. Germline CDR1 and CDR2: GTSNPN and SVGIG (reference sequence). The CDR3 nucleotides read TGTGCCTGGAGTTCGGGGGGGGCCACCGGGGAGCTGTTTTTT. This codes for CAWSSGGATGELFF. Drawing the rest from reference TRBV30 and TRBJ2-2, the complete variable domain is SQTIHQWPATLVQPVGSPLSLECTVEGTSNPNLYWYRQAAGRGLQLLFYSVGIGQISSEVPQNLSASRPQDRQFILSSKKLLLSDSGFYLCAWSSGGATGELFFGEGSRLTVL.

The chain couples TRBV24-1 to TRBJ1-4, with D perhaps TRBD1 (5 bases). V shed 4 bases and J shed 3 bases, with 11 bases lying between them. Germline lookup yields CDR1 KGHDR and CDR2 SFDVKD. This CDR3 has 15 amino acids. The CDR3 nucleotides are TGTGCCACCAGTGACGCCAGGGAACCTAATGAAAAACTGTTTTTT. This sequence encodes CATSDAREPNEKLFF.

The chain carries TRBV6-5 and TRBJ2-7; D may be TRBD2 (6 bases). Germline values: CDR1 MNHEY, CDR2 SVGAGI. Trimming removed 7 bases from V and 4 bases from J, with 20 bases in between. CDR3 length: 15 amino acids. The CDR3 bases are TGTGCCAGCACCGCGGGACTCATGGCGCGATACGAGCAGTACGTC. Its translation is CASTAGLMARYEQYV.

The chain links TRBV5-1 to TRBJ2-4; unclear D gene. Germline-derived CDR1 and CDR2 are SGHRS and YFSETQ. The CDR3 loop spans 14 amino acids. V was shortened by 1 base and J by 5 bases, with 10 bases between the two germline ends. CDR3 amino acids: CASSLSGFQNIQYF. The DNA of the CDR3 is TGCGCCAGCAGCTTGTCTGGGTTCCAAAACATTCAGTACTTC. The full variable domain, completed using reference TRBV5-1 and TRBJ2-4, is KAGVTQTPRYLIKTRGQQVTLSCSPISGHRSVSWYQQTPGQGLQFLFEYFSETQRNKGNFPGRFSGRQFSNSRSEMNVSTLELGDSALYLCASSLSGFQNIQYFGAGTRLSVL.

This rearrangement joins TRBV7-2 to TRBJ1-5, with no clear D. V was trimmed by 5 bases and J by 7 bases, leaving 9 bases between them. The CDR3 sequence is 12 residues long. Germline CDR1 reads SGHTA; CDR2 reads FQGNSA. The CDR3 region has the DNA TGTGCCAGCAGCCCAAACACCCAGCCCCAGCATTTT. Residues: CASSPNTQPQHF.

The chain recombines TRBV19 with TRBJ2-2; D remains unclear. The CDR3 totals 13 residues. Germline CDR1 and CDR2: LNHDA and SQIVND (reference sequence). Deletions cut 2 bases from V and 3 bases from J, with 4 bases between. As DNA, the CDR3 is TGTGCCAGTAGTATACCCCACACCGGGGAGCTGTTTTTT. Its protein is CASSIPHTGELFF.

V usage is TRBV2 and J usage is TRBJ2-7; maybe TRBD1 (6 bases). V was cut by 6 bases and J by 6 bases, with 12 bases left in between. Germline CDR1 reads SNHLY; CDR2 reads FYNNEI. The CDR3 covers 12 residues. Written as DNA, the CDR3 is TGTGCCAGCAGCCTACAGGGCTTCGAGCAGTACGTC. Its translation: CASSLQGFEQYV.

This clone was detected a few times. The rearrangement joins TRBV4-1 to TRBJ1-4; tentatively, D is TRBD1 (5 bases). This CDR3 region has 15 residues. CDR1 and CDR2 from the germline V gene are MGHRA and YSYEKL. V lost 1 base and J 4 bases, leaving 10 bases between the germline ends. CDR3 residues: CASSQVGRGNEKLFF. The CDR3 DNA reads as TGCGCCAGCAGCCAAGTGGGGCGGGGTAATGAAAAACTGTTTTTT.

This chain joins TRBV28 and TRBJ1-2; D unresolved. V was cut by 1 base and J by 3 bases, with 9 bases left in between. The CDR3 has 14 residues. Germline CDR1 and CDR2: MDHEN and SYDVKM. The CDR3 region is CASSLFERYYGYTF. CDR3 DNA sequence: TGTGCCAGCAGTTTATTTGAACGCTACTATGGCTACACCTTC.